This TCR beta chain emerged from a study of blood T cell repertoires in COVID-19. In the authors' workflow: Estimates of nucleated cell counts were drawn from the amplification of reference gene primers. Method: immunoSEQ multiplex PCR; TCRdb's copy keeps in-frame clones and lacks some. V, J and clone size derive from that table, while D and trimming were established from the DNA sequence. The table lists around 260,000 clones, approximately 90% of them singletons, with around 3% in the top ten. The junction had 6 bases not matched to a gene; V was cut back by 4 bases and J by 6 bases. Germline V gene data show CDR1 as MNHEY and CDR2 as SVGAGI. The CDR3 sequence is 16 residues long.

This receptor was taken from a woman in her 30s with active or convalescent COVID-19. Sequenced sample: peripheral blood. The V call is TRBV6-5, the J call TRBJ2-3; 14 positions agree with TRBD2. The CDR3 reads CASSFGLAGGRDTQYF. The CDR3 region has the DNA TGTGCCAGCAGTTTCGGACTAGCGGGGGGTAGGGATACGCAGTATTTT.